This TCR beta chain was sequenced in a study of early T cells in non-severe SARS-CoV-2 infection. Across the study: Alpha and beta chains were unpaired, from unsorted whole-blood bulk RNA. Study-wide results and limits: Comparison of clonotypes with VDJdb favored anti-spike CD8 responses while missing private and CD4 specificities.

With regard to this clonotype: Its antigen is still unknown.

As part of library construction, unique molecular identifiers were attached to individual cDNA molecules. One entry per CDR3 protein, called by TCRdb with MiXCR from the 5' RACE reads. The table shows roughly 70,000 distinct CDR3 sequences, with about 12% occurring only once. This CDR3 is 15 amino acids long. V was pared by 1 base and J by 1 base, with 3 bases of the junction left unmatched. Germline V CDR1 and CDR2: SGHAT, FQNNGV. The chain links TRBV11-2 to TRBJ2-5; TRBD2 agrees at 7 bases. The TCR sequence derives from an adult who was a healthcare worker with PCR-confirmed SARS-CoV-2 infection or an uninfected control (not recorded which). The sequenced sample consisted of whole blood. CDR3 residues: CASSLAGGLQETQYF. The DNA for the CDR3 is TGTGCCAGCAGCTTAGCGGGGGGACTCCAAGAGACCCAGTACTTC.